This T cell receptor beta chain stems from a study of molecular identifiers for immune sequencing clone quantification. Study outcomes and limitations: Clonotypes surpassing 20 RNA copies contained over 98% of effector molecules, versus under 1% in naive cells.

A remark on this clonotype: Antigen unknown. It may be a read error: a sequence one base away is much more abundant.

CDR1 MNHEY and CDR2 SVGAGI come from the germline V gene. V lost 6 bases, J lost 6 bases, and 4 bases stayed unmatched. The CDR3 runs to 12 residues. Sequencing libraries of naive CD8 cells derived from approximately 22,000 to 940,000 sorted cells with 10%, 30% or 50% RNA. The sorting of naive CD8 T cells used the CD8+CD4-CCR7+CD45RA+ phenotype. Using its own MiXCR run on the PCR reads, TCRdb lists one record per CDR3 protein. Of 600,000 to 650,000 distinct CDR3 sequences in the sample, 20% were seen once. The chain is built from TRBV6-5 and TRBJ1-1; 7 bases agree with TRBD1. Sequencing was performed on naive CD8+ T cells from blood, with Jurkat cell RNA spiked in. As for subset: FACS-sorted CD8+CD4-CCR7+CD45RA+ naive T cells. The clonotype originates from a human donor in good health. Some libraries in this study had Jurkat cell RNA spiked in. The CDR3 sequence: CASSVRGAEAFF. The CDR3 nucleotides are TGTGCCAGCAGCGTCAGGGGGGCTGAAGCTTTCTTT.